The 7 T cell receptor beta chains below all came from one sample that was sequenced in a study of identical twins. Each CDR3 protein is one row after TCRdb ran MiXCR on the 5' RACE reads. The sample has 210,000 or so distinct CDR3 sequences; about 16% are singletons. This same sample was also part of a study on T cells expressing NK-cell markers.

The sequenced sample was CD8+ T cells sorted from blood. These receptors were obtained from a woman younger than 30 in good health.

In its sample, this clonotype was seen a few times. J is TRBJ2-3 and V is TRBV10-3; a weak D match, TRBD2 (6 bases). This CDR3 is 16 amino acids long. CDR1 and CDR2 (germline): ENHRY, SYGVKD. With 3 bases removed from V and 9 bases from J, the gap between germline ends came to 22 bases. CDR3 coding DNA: TGTGCCATCAGTGATACAAAGGGGCGGGGACCTACCACGCAGTATTTT. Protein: CAISDTKGRGPTTQYF.

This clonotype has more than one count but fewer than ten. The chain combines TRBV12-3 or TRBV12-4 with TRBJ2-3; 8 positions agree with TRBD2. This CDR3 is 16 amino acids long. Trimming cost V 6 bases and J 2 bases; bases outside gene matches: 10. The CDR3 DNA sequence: TGTGCCAGCAGGAGGCAGCGGGGGACAAACACAGATACGCAGTATTTT. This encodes CASRRQRGTNTDTQYF.

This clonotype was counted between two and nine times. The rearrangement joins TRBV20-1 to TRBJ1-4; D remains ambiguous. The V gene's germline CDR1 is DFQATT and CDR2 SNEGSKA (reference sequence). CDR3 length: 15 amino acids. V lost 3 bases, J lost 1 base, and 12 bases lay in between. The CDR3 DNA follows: TGCAGTGCTAGTAATAAAGGAGGAACTAATGAAAAACTGTTTTTT. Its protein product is CSASNKGGTNEKLFF.

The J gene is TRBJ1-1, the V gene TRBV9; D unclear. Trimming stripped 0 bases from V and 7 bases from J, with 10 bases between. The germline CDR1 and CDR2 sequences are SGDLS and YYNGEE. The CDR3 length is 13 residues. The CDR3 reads CASSVATGFEAFF. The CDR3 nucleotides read TGTGCCAGCAGCGTAGCTACGGGGTTTGAAGCTTTCTTT.

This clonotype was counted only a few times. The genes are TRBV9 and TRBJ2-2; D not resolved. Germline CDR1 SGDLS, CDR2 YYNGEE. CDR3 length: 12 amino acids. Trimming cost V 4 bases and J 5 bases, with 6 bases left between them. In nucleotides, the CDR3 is TGTGCCAGCAGCCGAGCTACCGGGGAGCTGTTTTTT. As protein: CASSRATGELFF.

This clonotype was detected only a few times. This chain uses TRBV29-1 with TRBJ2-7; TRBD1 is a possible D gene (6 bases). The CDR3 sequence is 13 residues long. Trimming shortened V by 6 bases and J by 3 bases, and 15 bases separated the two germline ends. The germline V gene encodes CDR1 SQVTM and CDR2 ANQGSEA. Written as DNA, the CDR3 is TGCAGCGTGAGCCTCGTGGACAGCTACGAGCAGTACTTC. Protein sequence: CSVSLVDSYEQYF.

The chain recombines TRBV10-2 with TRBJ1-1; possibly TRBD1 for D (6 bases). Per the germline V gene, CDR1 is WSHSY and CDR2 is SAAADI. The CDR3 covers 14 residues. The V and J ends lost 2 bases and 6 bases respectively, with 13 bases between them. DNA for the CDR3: TGCGCCAGCAGTGAGATCAGGGGTCATGCTGAAGCTTTCTTT. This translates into CASSEIRGHAEAFF.